The next 11 T cell receptor beta chains were all read from a single sample in a study of blood T cell repertoires in COVID-19. Libraries were prepared by immunoSEQ multiplex PCR; TCRdb keeps only in-frame clonotypes and omits some of them. The repertoire holds around 130,000 clones, 84% seen once, with more than 1.3% in the top ten. Material: peripheral blood. These receptor sequences come from a man aged 60 to 75 with acute or convalescent COVID-19.

The table lists this clone with many counts. V and J are TRBV7-9 and TRBJ2-7, with 10 bases identical to TRBD2. The ends lost 3 bases at V and 1 base at J; junction bases unmatched: 0. CDR3 size: 14 residues. CDR1 and CDR2 (germline): SEHNR, FQNEAQ (reference sequence). CDR3 coding DNA: TGTGCCAGCAGCTTGACTAGCGGGTCCTACGAGCAGTACTTC. As protein: CASSLTSGSYEQYF.

CDR3 amino acids: CASSRGGLETQYF. The CDR3 DNA reads as TGTGCCAGCAGTAGAGGGGGCTTGGAGACCCAGTACTTC. The chain couples TRBV28 to TRBJ2-5, with 7 positions matching TRBD1. The CDR3 totals 13 residues. The junction had 5 bases not matched to a gene; V was cut back by 5 bases and J by 5 bases. The germline CDR1 and CDR2 sequences are MDHEN and SYDVKM.

The chain joins TRBV6-1 to TRBJ1-2; 7 bases fit TRBD1. The CDR3 totals 15 residues. Germline CDR1 MNHNS, CDR2 SASEGT. Trimming cost V 0 bases and J 8 bases; bases outside gene matches: 9. DNA of the CDR3: TGTGCCAGCAGTGAAGCGACAGGGTCTCCGCGCGGCTACACCTTC. This sequence encodes CASSEATGSPRGYTF.

As concerns this clone: Other DNA sequences from this sample encode an identical CDR3 as well. The chain is built from TRBV7-8 and TRBJ2-5; 10 positions match TRBD1. Losses at the gene ends were 5 bases for V and 4 bases for J; bases not matched to a gene: 4. This CDR3 region has 14 residues. Per the germline V gene, CDR1 is SGHVS and CDR2 is FQNEAQ. CDR3 protein: CASSPRTGGETQYF. In nucleotides, the CDR3 is TGTGCCAGCAGCCCAAGGACAGGGGGAGAGACCCAGTACTTC.

V gene TRBV5-1 combines with J gene TRBJ2-3; 9 nucleotides line up with TRBD2. The CDR3 loop spans 17 amino acids. The germline gives CDR1 SGHRS, CDR2 YFSETQ. J gave up 2 bases and V 0 bases, and 7 bases lay outside the gene matches. The CDR3 region has the DNA TGCGCCAGCAGCTTGGCCCCTCTAGCGGGAACCACAGATACGCAGTATTTT. Protein sequence: CASSLAPLAGTTDTQYF.

This clone was seen a single time. V usage is TRBV6-5 and J usage is TRBJ1-1; D uncertain. V gave up 0 bases and J gave up 0 bases, with 8 bases separating them. Germline V gene lookup returns CDR1 MNHEY and CDR2 SVGAGI. The CDR3 length is 15 residues. Here the CDR3 DNA reads TGTGCCAGCAGTTACTCGGCCCAGTTGAACACTGAAGCTTTCTTT. Its translation: CASSYSAQLNTEAFF.

The gene calls are TRBV5-5 and TRBJ2-1, with a tentative D call TRBD1 (6 bases). The V gene lost 1 base and the J gene lost 5 bases, with 13 bases spanning the gap. The length of the CDR3 is 15 residues. Germline V lookup: CDR1 SGHKS, CDR2 YYEKEE (reference sequence). In nucleotides, the CDR3 is TGTGCCAGCAGCTTGCCAGGGGCCTTTAACAATGAGCAGTTCTTC. This gives the protein CASSLPGAFNNEQFF.

The chain has TRBV7-8 and TRBJ1-1, with 7 bases matching TRBD1. Germline V gene lookup returns CDR1 SGHVS and CDR2 FQNEAQ. V lost 3 bases and J lost 3; bases outside the gene matches: 4. There are 14 residues in the CDR3. The CDR3 here is CASSLRDRDTEAFF. The CDR3 DNA sequence: TGTGCCAGCAGCTTGAGGGACAGAGACACTGAAGCTTTCTTT.

The sample holds one count of this clone. This chain uses TRBV7-2 with TRBJ1-6; possible D gene TRBD1, 5 bases. V lost 1 base, J lost 1 base, and 8 bases lay in between. The CDR3 is 16 residues long. CDR1 is SGHTA and CDR2 is FQGNSA in the germline V gene. CDR3 residues: CASSLGGHSYNSPLHF. The CDR3 nucleotides are TGTGCCAGCAGCTTAGGTGGACATTCCTATAATTCACCCCTCCACTTT.

The chain carries TRBV7-2 and TRBJ1-4, with D tentatively TRBD1 (6 bases). The V end lost 3 bases, the J end lost 3 bases, and 17 bases lay between the germline ends. CDR1 and CDR2 from the germline V gene are SGHTA and FQGNSA. The CDR3 has 17 residues. DNA of the CDR3: TGTGCCAGCAGCTTGGCCCACGGCGGGGGCGCTAATGAAAAACTGTTTTTT. It translates to CASSLAHGGGANEKLFF.

J is TRBJ2-2 and V is TRBV5-1; D call uncertain. The V gene lost 0 bases and the J gene lost 0 bases, with 6 bases spanning the gap. Germline CDR1 SGHRS, CDR2 YFSETQ. CDR3 length: 15 residues. CDR3 DNA: TGCGCCAGCAGCTTGGTACAGACGAACACCGGGGAGCTGTTTTTT. It specifies CASSLVQTNTGELFF.